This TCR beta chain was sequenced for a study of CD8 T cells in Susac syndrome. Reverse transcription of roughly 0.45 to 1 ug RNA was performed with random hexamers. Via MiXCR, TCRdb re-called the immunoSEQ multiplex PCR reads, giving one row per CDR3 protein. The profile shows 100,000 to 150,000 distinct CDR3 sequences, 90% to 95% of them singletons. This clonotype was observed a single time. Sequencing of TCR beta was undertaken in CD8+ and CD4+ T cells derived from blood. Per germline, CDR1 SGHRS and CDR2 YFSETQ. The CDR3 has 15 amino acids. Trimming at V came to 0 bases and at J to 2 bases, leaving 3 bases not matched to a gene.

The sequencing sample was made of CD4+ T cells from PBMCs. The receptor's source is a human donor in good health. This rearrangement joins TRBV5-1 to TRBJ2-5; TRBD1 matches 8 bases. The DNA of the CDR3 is TGCGCCAGCAGCTTGGCGTGGGACAGGCAAGAGACCCAGTACTTC. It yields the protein CASSLAWDRQETQYF.